These 4 T cell receptor beta chains came from one sample sequenced in a study of T-cell reconstitution after alpha-beta-depleted transplantation in children. Unique molecular identifiers featured in how the TCRbeta library was prepared. TCRdb analysed the PCR reads with MiXCR anew, one entry per CDR3 protein. The sample yields some 78,000 distinct CDR3 sequences, 13% to 15% seen once. The sequences come from PBMCs, mostly from graft donor cells, collected 180 days after TCRalphabeta/CD19-depleted stem cell transplant. These receptors were collected from a male patient aged 2-15 years who had a stem cell transplant for acute lymphoblastic leukemia, so the T cells may come from the graft donor.

As regards this clonotype: At one boundary the junction diverges from the germline segment, which might be a read error. V gene TRBV7-7 combines with J gene TRBJ2-1, with D perhaps matching TRBD2 (6 bases). CDR1 SSHAT and CDR2 FNYEAQ come from the germline V gene (reference sequence). There are 15 residues in the CDR3. The CDR3, as DNA: TGTGCTAGCAGCTCAGCCGGGAGCTCCTACAATGAGCAGTTCTTC. Encoded protein: CASSSAGSSYNEQFF.

The gene calls are TRBV4-3 and TRBJ2-3, with 9 bases matching TRBD2. The ends lost 8 bases at V and 3 bases at J; junction bases unmatched: 9. Germline assignment: CDR1 LGHNA and CDR2 YSLEER. The CDR3 contains 15 residues. The CDR3 nucleotides read TGCGCCAGCGGTCGAGCGGGGGGCATAACAGATACGCAGTATTTT. Protein sequence: CASGRAGGITDTQYF.

The gene calls are TRBV6-5 and TRBJ2-7; D is possibly TRBD1 (6 bases). This CDR3 is 12 amino acids long. CDR1 is MNHEY, CDR2 SVGAGI, per germline. Trimming took off 6 bases at V and 9 bases at J, with 15 bases between the two ends. CDR3 DNA: TGTGCCAGCAGCCTCGGGACAACGGGGCAGTACTTC. Amino acid sequence: CASSLGTTGQYF.

The gene calls are TRBV19 and TRBJ1-2; D uncertain. CDR3 length: 14 residues. Trimming removed 7 bases at V and 4 bases at J, with 16 bases between. Germline CDR1 LNHDA, CDR2 SQIVND (reference sequence). CDR3 region: CASTRLGSVYGYTF. CDR3 DNA sequence: TGTGCCAGTACCAGACTTGGGTCAGTCTATGGCTACACCTTC.